Given below is one T cell receptor (beta chain) in context. Its antigen is currently unknown. The data were produced by immunoSEQ multiplex PCR, yet TCRdb's version contains in-frame clones alone and is incomplete. The sample lists 120,000 or so clones; roughly 82% were seen once. The data were obtained in a study of T cell responses to AZD1222 COVID-19 vaccine. Study-wide results and limits: It was only after the peak T cell response that any repertoires were sampled. Baseline testing showed seropositivity in only a handful of AZD1222 recipients.

The receptor's source is an adult who received the AZD1222 COVID-19 vaccine. The sample here was peripheral blood, taken 28 days after the second AZD1222 dose.

CDR3 bases: TGTGCCAGCAGCCATCCAGGCAGGGGAACTAATGAAAAACTGTTTTTT. This sequence encodes CASSHPGRGTNEKLFF. The chain uses TRBV3-1 (or the pseudogene TRBV3-2) and TRBJ1-4; TRBD1 might be the D (6 bases). Germline assignment: CDR1 LGHDT and CDR2 YNNKEL (reference sequence). The CDR3 is made up of 16 amino acids. The germline V and J ends were trimmed by 3 bases and 1 base, with 12 bases remaining between them.